This is a list of T cell receptor beta chains from one sample in a study of T cells in Graves' hyperthyroidism and ophthalmopathy. TCRdb fed the multiplex PCR reads into MiXCR, producing one record per CDR3 protein. The table lists fewer than 500,000 distinct CDR3 sequences, roughly 12% of them singletons. The specimen sequenced was blood. The source is a man aged 30 to 39 with Graves' hyperthyroidism that later progressed to Graves' ophthalmopathy. Each CDR3 is given with its conserved first and last residue. D genes are given only for firm matches. The listing skips clone size in some rows; elsewhere it reads once, few, many or a size class.

j_call,v_call,d_call,clone_size,cdr3_nt,cdr3_aa
TRBJ2-1,TRBV20-1,.,many,TGCAGTGCTAGCGGGGGCGACTCCTACAATGAGCAGTTCTTC,CSASGGDSYNEQFF
TRBJ2-7,TRBV5-5,.,many,TGTGCCAGCAGCTTGGGTCGGGACCAGACCTACGAGCAGTACTTC,CASSLGRDQTYEQYF
TRBJ1-3,TRBV20-1,.,.,TGCAGTGCTAGAGACGCGTCCAGCTTCTCTGGAAACACCATATATTTT,CSARDASSFSGNTIYF
TRBJ2-3,TRBV28,.,many,TGTGCCAGCAGTTCCGAACAGGGTTCCGATACGCAGTATTTT,CASSSEQGSDTQYF
TRBJ2-5,TRBV20-1,.,.,TGCAGTGCCCGGGGGAGGTTGGAGACCCAGTACTTC,CSARGRLETQYF
TRBJ2-3,TRBV14,.,once,TGTGCCAGCAGTCGAGTCGGAGGGGCTAGCACAGATACGCAGTATTTT,CASSRVGGASTDTQYF
TRBJ2-7,TRBV13,TRBD1,few,TGTGCCAGCAGCTTGGGACAGAGTTTCTACGAGCAGTACTTC,CASSLGQSFYEQYF
TRBJ2-7,TRBV28,.,once,TGTGCCAGCGGACCCGGACGTCCCTGCGAGCAGTACTTC,CASGPGRPCEQYF
TRBJ1-2,TRBV30,TRBD1,many,TGTGCCTGGAGTGTCGTCCCGGGACAGGACCGGGGCTATGGCTACACCTTC,CAWSVVPGQDRGYGYTF
TRBJ2-5,TRBV24-1,TRBD1,many,TGTGCCACCAGTGCCGGCGACAGGGGTAGCGAGACCCAGTACTTC,CATSAGDRGSETQYF
TRBJ2-7,TRBV5-1,TRBD1,few,TGCGCCAGCAGCACACGACCTGACAGGGGGTTATACGAGCAGTACTTC,CASSTRPDRGLYEQYF
TRBJ1-5,TRBV7-6,TRBD1,.,TGTGCCAGCAGCTCGACAGGGGCAAGCAATCAGCCCCAGCATTTT,CASSSTGASNQPQHF
TRBJ2-4,TRBV12-3/TRBV12-4,TRBD1,many,TGTGCCAGCAGTAAGGGGGCGATAGCCAAAAACATTCAGTACTTC,CASSKGAIAKNIQYF
TRBJ2-7,TRBV7-2,TRBD1,.,TGTGCCAGCAGCTCCAGGACAGGCCTCTTCCTCTCCTACGAGCAGTACTTC,CASSSRTGLFLSYEQYF
TRBJ2-7,TRBV27,.,.,TGTGCCAGCAGTCCGGGACCGTTATGGGAGCAGTACTTC,CASSPGPLWEQYF
TRBJ2-6,TRBV5-8,.,.,TGTGCCAGCAGCGACAGGTTAGGCGCTGGGGCCAACGTCCTGACTTTC,CASSDRLGAGANVLTF
TRBJ1-4,TRBV28,TRBD1,many,TGTGCCAGCAGTTCAGGGGGGTCTAATGAAAAACTGTTTTTT,CASSSGGSNEKLFF
TRBJ2-1,TRBV30,.,many,TGTGCCTGGAGTGTACGAGGGGTCAATGAGCAGTTCTTC,CAWSVRGVNEQFF
TRBJ1-5,TRBV6-1,TRBD1,many,TGTGCCAGCAGTGACAGGGGGCCTAGCAATCAGCCCCAGCATTTT,CASSDRGPSNQPQHF
TRBJ1-6,TRBV7-9,.,.,TGTGCCAGCAGCTTACCAAATTCACCCCTCCACTTT,CASSLPNSPLHF
TRBJ1-2,TRBV11-3,.,many,TGTGCCAGCAGCTTCCACCGCTTCTACGGCTACACCTTC,CASSFHRFYGYTF
TRBJ2-1,TRBV7-6,.,many,TGTGCCAGCAGCTTGGGGGGACCCAACAATGAGCAGTTCTTC,CASSLGGPNNEQFF
TRBJ1-4,TRBV7-9,TRBD1,few,TGTGCCAGCAGCTCTTACAGGGGGCCCAATGAAAAACTGTTTTTT,CASSSYRGPNEKLFF
TRBJ1-2,TRBV5-1,.,once,TGCGCCAGCAGCAACACAGGGTCTGGCTACACCTTC,CASSNTGSGYTF
TRBJ2-1,TRBV7-3,TRBD2,.,TGTGCCAGCAGCTTAACCTATAGCGGGGGGCCATATGAGCAGTTCTTC,CASSLTYSGGPYEQFF
TRBJ2-5,TRBV12-3/TRBV12-4,.,many,TGTGCCAGCACCTACAGGGGAGGGGAGACCCAGTACTTC,CASTYRGGETQYF